A selection of T cell receptor beta chains follows, all from one sample in a study of T-cell memory formation after mild COVID-19. TCRdb processed the 5' RACE reads anew with MiXCR; each CDR3 protein has one entry. The profile shows around 500,000 distinct CDR3 sequences, roughly 18% of them singletons. The sequenced sample consisted of PBMCs or a T cell subset sorted from them (not recorded which). The receptors originated from an adult woman who had mild COVID-19 (a few samples of this study predate the infection). Cell type and time point are not known. Each CDR3 is given with its conserved first and last residue. A D gene is named only where the DNA matches it firmly. Some rows mark clone size as missing; the rest say once, few, many or name a class of expanded clone.

CDR3nt: TGTGCCAGCAGTTTCGGGGATGGACTGGGGGAGACCCAGTACTTC
CDR3aa: CASSFGDGLGETQYF
abundance: few
j_gene: TRBJ2-5
d_gene: .
v_gene: TRBV27

CDR3nt: TGTGCCAGCAGCCCACAGGTTAACTCTGGAAACACCATATATTTT
CDR3aa: CASSPQVNSGNTIYF
abundance: few
j_gene: TRBJ1-3
d_gene: .
v_gene: TRBV4-2

CDR3nt: TGTGCCAGCAGTTACTCGAGTCTGGATAGGAGCACCGGGGAGCTGTTTTTT
CDR3aa: CASSYSSLDRSTGELFF
abundance: few
j_gene: TRBJ2-2
d_gene: .
v_gene: TRBV6-5

CDR3nt: TGTGCCAGCAGCTCCGCGGACAGGGGCAATGAGCAGTTCTTC
CDR3aa: CASSSADRGNEQFF
abundance: .
j_gene: TRBJ2-1
d_gene: TRBD1
v_gene: TRBV7-3

CDR3nt: TGTGCCAGCAGTTACTCGACCCTACCGTACAATGAGCAGTTCTTC
CDR3aa: CASSYSTLPYNEQFF
abundance: .
j_gene: TRBJ2-1
d_gene: .
v_gene: TRBV6-5

CDR3nt: TGTGCCAGCAGCGGGTGGGGGACTAGCAAAGGTTCTCCCTACGAGCAGTACTTC
CDR3aa: CASSGWGTSKGSPYEQYF
abundance: few
j_gene: TRBJ2-7
d_gene: TRBD2
v_gene: TRBV7-9

CDR3nt: TGTGCCAGCAGACAGGGACTCTACGAGCAGTACTTC
CDR3aa: CASRQGLYEQYF
abundance: few
j_gene: TRBJ2-7
d_gene: .
v_gene: TRBV6-2/TRBV6-3

CDR3nt: TGCAGCGTTGGGGGGCTACTCAACACCGGGGAGCTGTTTTTT
CDR3aa: CSVGGLLNTGELFF
abundance: .
j_gene: TRBJ2-2
d_gene: .
v_gene: TRBV29-1

CDR3nt: TGCAGTGCTCTTGCTTTGGGGCTCTACAATGAGCAGTTCTTC
CDR3aa: CSALALGLYNEQFF
abundance: .
j_gene: TRBJ2-1
d_gene: .
v_gene: TRBV20-1

CDR3nt: TGCGCCAGCAGCCCCAGGGGGCAGGCTAATGAAAAACTGTTTTTT
CDR3aa: CASSPRGQANEKLFF
abundance: .
j_gene: TRBJ1-4
d_gene: TRBD1
v_gene: TRBV5-1

CDR3nt: TGTGCCAGCAGCCCGAGTAACGCGATTGACACTGAAGCTTTCTTT
CDR3aa: CASSPSNAIDTEAFF
abundance: .
j_gene: TRBJ1-1
d_gene: .
v_gene: TRBV7-8

CDR3nt: TGCAGTGCTAGAGGACGGCGGGGACTAGATGACAATGAGCAGTTCTTC
CDR3aa: CSARGRRGLDDNEQFF
abundance: .
j_gene: TRBJ2-1
d_gene: TRBD2
v_gene: TRBV20-1

CDR3nt: TGTGCCAGCAGTCCCTTGGGGGGACAGAATAGCAATCAGCCCCAGCATTTT
CDR3aa: CASSPLGGQNSNQPQHF
abundance: few
j_gene: TRBJ1-5
d_gene: TRBD1
v_gene: TRBV12-3/TRBV12-4

CDR3nt: TGTGCCAGCGCCCAACTAGCGGGAGACCACGAGCAGTACTTC
CDR3aa: CASAQLAGDHEQYF
abundance: .
j_gene: TRBJ2-7
d_gene: TRBD2
v_gene: TRBV7-9

CDR3nt: TGCGCCAGCAGCTTGGATGGGGGGGCATTGTATGAGCAGTTCTTC
CDR3aa: CASSLDGGALYEQFF
abundance: many
j_gene: TRBJ2-1
d_gene: .
v_gene: TRBV5-1

CDR3nt: TGTGCCAGCACATTCCAGGGGGGGCTGGCCAAAAACATTCAGTACTTC
CDR3aa: CASTFQGGLAKNIQYF
abundance: few
j_gene: TRBJ2-4
d_gene: .
v_gene: TRBV12-3/TRBV12-4

CDR3nt: TGCAGTGCTCTCAGACTAGCGGGAGCCTACAATGAGCAGTTCTTC
CDR3aa: CSALRLAGAYNEQFF
abundance: few
j_gene: TRBJ2-1
d_gene: TRBD2
v_gene: TRBV20-1

CDR3nt: TGTGCCAGCAGCTTAGAGGGGGCTGGGGAGCTGTTTTTT
CDR3aa: CASSLEGAGELFF
abundance: many
j_gene: TRBJ2-2
d_gene: TRBD1
v_gene: TRBV7-9

CDR3nt: TGTGCCAGCAGCGTAGCTCCAGGTGTCTCTGGGGCCAACGTCCTGACTTTC
CDR3aa: CASSVAPGVSGANVLTF
abundance: .
j_gene: TRBJ2-6
d_gene: .
v_gene: TRBV9

CDR3nt: TGTGCCAGCAGTACGTGGACTAGCGGGAGGGAGCAGTACTTC
CDR3aa: CASSTWTSGREQYF
abundance: .
j_gene: TRBJ2-7
d_gene: TRBD2
v_gene: TRBV6-5

CDR3nt: TGTGCCATCAGTGAAGGACTAGGGAAGGCCAAAAACATTCAGTACTTC
CDR3aa: CAISEGLGKAKNIQYF
abundance: .
j_gene: TRBJ2-4
d_gene: TRBD2
v_gene: TRBV10-3

CDR3nt: TGTGCCAGCAGCGTACCGACGAAGGTAAATGAAGCTTTCTTT
CDR3aa: CASSVPTKVNEAFF
abundance: .
j_gene: TRBJ1-1
d_gene: .
v_gene: TRBV7-9

CDR3nt: TGTGCCAGCAGTAACAGGGGAATGTACGAGCAGTACTTC
CDR3aa: CASSNRGMYEQYF
abundance: .
j_gene: TRBJ2-7
d_gene: TRBD1
v_gene: TRBV6-5

CDR3nt: TGCAGTGCTTTTTTAATTACAGGGGGCTCTGGAAACACCATATATTTT
CDR3aa: CSAFLITGGSGNTIYF
abundance: .
j_gene: TRBJ1-3
d_gene: TRBD1
v_gene: TRBV20-1

CDR3nt: TGTGCCAGCACCACCAACGGCGGGACCAGCTACAATGAGCAGTTCTTC
CDR3aa: CASTTNGGTSYNEQFF
abundance: .
j_gene: TRBJ2-1
d_gene: .
v_gene: TRBV7-3

CDR3nt: TGTGCCAGCAGTTTCAAACGGGCAGATCCAGATACGCAGTATTTT
CDR3aa: CASSFKRADPDTQYF
abundance: many
j_gene: TRBJ2-3
d_gene: .
v_gene: TRBV12-3/TRBV12-4

CDR3nt: TGTGCCAGCAGCCCGGGACAGAGCTATGGCTACACCTTC
CDR3aa: CASSPGQSYGYTF
abundance: many
j_gene: TRBJ1-2
d_gene: TRBD1
v_gene: TRBV7-9

CDR3nt: TGCGCCAGCAGCTTCTCAGGACTAGCGGGGGACGCGTCCAAAAACATTCAGTACTTC
CDR3aa: CASSFSGLAGDASKNIQYF
abundance: few
j_gene: TRBJ2-4
d_gene: TRBD2
v_gene: TRBV5-1